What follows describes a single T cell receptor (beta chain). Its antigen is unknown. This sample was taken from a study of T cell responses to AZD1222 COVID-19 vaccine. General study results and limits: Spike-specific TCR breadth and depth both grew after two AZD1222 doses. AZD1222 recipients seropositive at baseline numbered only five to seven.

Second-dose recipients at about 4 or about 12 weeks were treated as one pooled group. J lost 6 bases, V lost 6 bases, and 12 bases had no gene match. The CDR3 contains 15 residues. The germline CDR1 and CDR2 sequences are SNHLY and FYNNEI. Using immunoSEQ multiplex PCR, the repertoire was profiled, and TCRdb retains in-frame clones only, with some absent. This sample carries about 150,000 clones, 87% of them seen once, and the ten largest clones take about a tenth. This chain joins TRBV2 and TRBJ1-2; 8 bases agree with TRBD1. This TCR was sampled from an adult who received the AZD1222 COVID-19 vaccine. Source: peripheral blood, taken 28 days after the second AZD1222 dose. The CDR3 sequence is CASRGDWTGKDGYTF. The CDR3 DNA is TGTGCCAGCAGGGGGGACTGGACAGGGAAGGATGGCTACACCTTC.